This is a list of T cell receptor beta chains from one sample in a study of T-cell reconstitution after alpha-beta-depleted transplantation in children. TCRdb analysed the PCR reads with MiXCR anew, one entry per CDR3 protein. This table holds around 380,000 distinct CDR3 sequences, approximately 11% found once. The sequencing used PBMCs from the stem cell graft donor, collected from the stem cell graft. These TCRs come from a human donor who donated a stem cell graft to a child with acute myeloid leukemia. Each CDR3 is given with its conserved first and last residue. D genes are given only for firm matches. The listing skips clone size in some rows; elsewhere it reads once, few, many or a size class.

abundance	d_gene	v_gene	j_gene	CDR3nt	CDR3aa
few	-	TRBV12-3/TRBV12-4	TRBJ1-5	TGTGCCAGCAGTCCACCGGGCCGTACCGACTACAATCAGCCCCAGCATTTT	CASSPPGRTDYNQPQHF
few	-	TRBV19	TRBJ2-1	TGTGCCAGTAGTATAGGGGAGCCCGTTATTGAGCAGTTCTTC	CASSIGEPVIEQFF
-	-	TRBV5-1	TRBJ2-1	TGCGCCAGCAGCTTGGAAGGGTGGTGTGAGCAGTTCTTC	CASSLEGWCEQFF
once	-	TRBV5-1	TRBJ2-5	TGCGCCAGCAGCCCCACCGTAGCCGACGGGGGGACCCAGTACTTC	CASSPTVADGGTQYF
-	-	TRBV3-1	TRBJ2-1	TGTGCCAGCAGCCAAGGGGTGGCCGATGGTGAGCAGTTCTTC	CASSQGVADGEQFF
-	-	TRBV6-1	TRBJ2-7	TGTGCCAGCAGTGAACCCCCCTACGAGCAGTACTTC	CASSEPPYEQYF
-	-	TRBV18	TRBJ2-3	TGTGCCAGCTCACCGGCGGGGGCCAACACAGATACGCAGTATTTT	CASSPAGANTDTQYF
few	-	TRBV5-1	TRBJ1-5	TGCGCCAGCAGCTTGGAAACAGGCAATCAGCCCCAGCATTTT	CASSLETGNQPQHF
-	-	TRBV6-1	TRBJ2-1	TGTGCCAGCGTAGGCGGTGATGAGCAGTTCTTC	CASVGGDEQFF
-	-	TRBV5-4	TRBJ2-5	TGTGCCGTCCGAACCGCGGGGATAGAGACCCAGTACTTC	CAVRTAGIETQYF
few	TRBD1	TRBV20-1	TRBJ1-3	TGCAGTGCTAGTACAGGGGGTTCTGGAAACACCATATATTTT	CSASTGGSGNTIYF
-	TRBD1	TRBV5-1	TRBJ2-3	TGCGCCAGCAGCCTTACAGGGGCGCAAGATACGCAGTATTTT	CASSLTGAQDTQYF
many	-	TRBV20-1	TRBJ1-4	TGCAGTGCCGACAGTACAACTAATGAAAAACTGTTTTTT	CSADSTTNEKLFF
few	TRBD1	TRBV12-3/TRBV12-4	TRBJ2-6	TGTGCCAGCAGTGGGTTCGGGACAGGTCGCTCTGGGGCCAACGTCCTGACTTTC	CASSGFGTGRSGANVLTF
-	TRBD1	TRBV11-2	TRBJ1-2	TGTGCCAGCAGCTTTTTAGGGACAGCTAACTATGGCTACACCTTC	CASSFLGTANYGYTF
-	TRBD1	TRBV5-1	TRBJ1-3	TGCGCCAGCAGCGCGACAGGGAGCTCTGGAAACACCATATATTTT	CASSATGSSGNTIYF
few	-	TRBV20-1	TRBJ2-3	TGCAGTGCTAGAGAATCCGGGCGGCGACTAACAGATACGCAGTATTTT	CSARESGRRLTDTQYF
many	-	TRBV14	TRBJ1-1	TGTGCCAGCAGCCAGGACACCGTGAACACTGAAGCTTTCTTT	CASSQDTVNTEAFF
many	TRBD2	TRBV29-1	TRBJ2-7	TGCAGTGTCCTAGCGGACCCTGCCTACGAGCAGTACTTC	CSVLADPAYEQYF
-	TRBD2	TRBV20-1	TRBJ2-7	TGCAGTGCTAGAGATCCTAGCGGAAGTCTGAACGAGCAGTACTTC	CSARDPSGSLNEQYF
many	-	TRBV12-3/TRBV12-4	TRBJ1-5	TGTGCCAGCAGCCAAGGGACGGCTAGCAATCAGCCCCAGCATTTT	CASSQGTASNQPQHF
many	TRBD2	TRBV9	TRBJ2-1	TGTGCCAGCAGCGTAGCGGGGGGGACCCGGGAGCAGTTCTTC	CASSVAGGTREQFF
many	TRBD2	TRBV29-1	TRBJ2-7	TGCAGCGCGGGAGGGAGGGGTCGATCCTACGAGCAGTACTTC	CSAGGRGRSYEQYF
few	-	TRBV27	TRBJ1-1	TGTGCCAGCAGTCGGTTCTTGAACACTGAAGCTTTCTTT	CASSRFLNTEAFF
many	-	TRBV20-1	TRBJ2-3	TGCAGTGCTTCCCTCGGCGCGGATACGCAGTATTTT	CSASLGADTQYF
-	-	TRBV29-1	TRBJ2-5	TGCAGCGTTCTTGTGTCGGGAGCTGGAGAGACCCAGTACTTC	CSVLVSGAGETQYF